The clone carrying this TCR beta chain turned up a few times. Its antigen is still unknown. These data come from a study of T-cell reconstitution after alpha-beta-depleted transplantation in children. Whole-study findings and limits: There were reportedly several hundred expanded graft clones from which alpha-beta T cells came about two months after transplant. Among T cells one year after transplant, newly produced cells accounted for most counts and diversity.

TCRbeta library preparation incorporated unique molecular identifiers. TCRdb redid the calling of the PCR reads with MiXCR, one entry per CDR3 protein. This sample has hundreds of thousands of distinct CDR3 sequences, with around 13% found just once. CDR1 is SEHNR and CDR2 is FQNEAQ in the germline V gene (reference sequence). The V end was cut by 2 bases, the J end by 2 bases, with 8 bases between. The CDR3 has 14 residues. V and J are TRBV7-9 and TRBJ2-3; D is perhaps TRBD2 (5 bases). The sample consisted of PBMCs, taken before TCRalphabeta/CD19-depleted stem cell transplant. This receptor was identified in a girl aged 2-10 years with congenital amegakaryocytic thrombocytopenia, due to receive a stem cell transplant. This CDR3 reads CASSLSRDTDTQYF. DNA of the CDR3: TGTGCCAGCAGCTTAAGCCGGGACACAGATACGCAGTATTTT.